The 15 T cell receptor beta chains below all came from one sample that was sequenced in a study of blood T cell repertoires in COVID-19. The repertoire was sequenced with immunoSEQ multiplex PCR; TCRdb's copy has only in-frame clones and lacks some. Of about 310,000 clones listed, 89% are singletons. Sequencing was carried out using PBMCs or T cells enriched from blood (not recorded which). The receptors originated from a woman in her thirties or forties who had recovered from COVID-19.

The genes are TRBV24-1 and TRBJ2-7; 8 nucleotides line up with TRBD2. The CDR3 is 15 residues long. V trimming: 6 bases; J trimming: 4 bases; junction bases outside the gene matches: 10. Germline-derived CDR1 and CDR2 are KGHDR and SFDVKD. CDR3 loop: CATSPSGSTEYEQYF. In DNA form, the CDR3 reads TGTGCCACCAGTCCCAGCGGGAGCACGGAGTACGAGCAGTACTTC.

This clone was seen once. The chain recombines TRBV9 with TRBJ2-3, with 7 bases identical to TRBD2. CDR1 SGDLS and CDR2 YYNGEE come from the germline V gene. The CDR3 runs 16 residues. V shed 0 bases and J 1 base; nucleotides not matched to a gene: 5. CDR3 DNA sequence: TGTGCCAGCAGCGTAGTACCCAGCGGGGGCACAGATACGCAGTATTTT. The encoded protein is CASSVVPSGGTDTQYF.

The DNA for the CDR3 is TGTGCCAGCAGCCCAGGACAGGGGACCAACTATGGCTACACCTTC. Its translation is CASSPGQGTNYGYTF. V usage is TRBV11-2 and J usage is TRBJ1-2; the match to TRBD1 covers 9 bases. The CDR3 has 15 amino acids. The junction had 6 bases not matched to a gene; V was cut back by 5 bases and J by 2 bases. The V gene's germline CDR1 is SGHAT and CDR2 FQNNGV.

The chain recombines TRBV2 with TRBJ1-3, with no clear D. CDR1 and CDR2 (germline): SNHLY, FYNNEI. The CDR3 has 14 amino acids. The V gene lost 7 bases and the J gene lost 0 bases, with 10 bases spanning the gap. The CDR3 reads CASIRTRSGNTIYF. CDR3 in DNA: TGTGCCAGCATTCGCACGCGCTCTGGAAACACCATATATTTT.

The sample holds a few counts of this clone. The chain combines TRBV19 with TRBJ2-1; 8 bases match TRBD2. CDR1 and CDR2 from the germline V gene are LNHDA and SQIVND (reference sequence). CDR3 length: 17 amino acids. The trim removed 5 bases at V and 7 bases at J, leaving 16 bases unmatched. The DNA of the CDR3 is TGTGCCAGTAGTCTCTCAGGACTAGCTGCTGTGAGGAATGAGCAGTTCTTC. Translation gives CASSLSGLAAVRNEQFF.

V and J are TRBV9 and TRBJ2-1; TRBD2 matches 8 bases. Germline loops: CDR1 SGDLS, CDR2 YYNGEE. Unmatched junction bases numbered 7, after V lost 4 bases and J lost 7 bases. CDR3 length: 14 residues. Here the CDR3 DNA reads TGTGCCAGCAGCATTCGGAGCGGGAGTAATGAGCAGTTCTTC. It yields the protein CASSIRSGSNEQFF.

This clone is a singleton in its sample. V and J are TRBV30 and TRBJ1-3; 7 bases align to TRBD1. Per germline, CDR1 GTSNPN and CDR2 SVGIG (reference sequence). The V gene end was trimmed by 3 bases and the J gene end by 4 bases; junction bases not matched to a gene: 9. The CDR3 contains 15 residues. This CDR3 is CAWRHPTGTGNTIYF. The CDR3 DNA sequence: TGTGCCTGGAGACACCCGACAGGGACGGGAAACACCATATATTTT.

This chain connects TRBV15 to TRBJ2-7; possibly TRBD1 for D (5 bases). The CDR3 runs to 15 residues. V lost 0 bases to trimming and J lost 3 bases, with 12 bases between them. Germline V gene sequence: CDR1 LNHNV, CDR2 YYDKDF (reference sequence). The CDR3 loop reads CATSRDRPGHYEQYF. CDR3 bases: TGTGCCACCAGCAGAGATCGCCCAGGGCACTACGAGCAGTACTTC.

The rearrangement joins TRBV27 to TRBJ2-7; 8 bases agree with TRBD1. This CDR3 contains 16 residues. Germline V CDR1 and CDR2: MNHEY, SMNVEV (reference sequence). J was trimmed by 2 bases and V by 2 bases; bases with no gene match: 8. This CDR3 is CASSLGRTGSAYEQYF. The CDR3, as DNA: TGTGCCAGCAGTTTAGGTCGGACAGGGTCGGCCTACGAGCAGTACTTC.

The rearrangement uses TRBV12-5 and TRBJ1-2; 9 bases match TRBD1. J was trimmed by 5 bases and V by 4 bases; bases with no gene match: 5. The CDR3 runs to 14 residues. Germline V gene lookup returns CDR1 LGHNT and CDR2 FRNRAP. The CDR3 DNA reads as TGTGCTAGTGGTTCGGGACAGGGCCCTTATGGCTACACCTTC. It specifies CASGSGQGPYGYTF.

The rearrangement links TRBV9 to TRBJ2-7, with D perhaps TRBD2 (6 bases). The germline CDR1 and CDR2 sequences are SGDLS and YYNGEE. Between the trimmed V and J ends, which lost 0 bases and 0 bases, there was a span of 10 bases. This CDR3 spans 15 amino acids. The CDR3 DNA sequence: TGTGCCAGCAGCGTAGCTATCGGGAGCTCCTACGAGCAGTACTTC. This translates into CASSVAIGSSYEQYF.

The rearrangement uses TRBV18 and TRBJ1-1, with D possibly matching TRBD1 (6 bases). The CDR3 totals 15 residues. The germline V gene has CDR1 KGHSH and CDR2 LQKENI. Trimming took 6 bases from V and 2 from J, leaving 16 bases between them. CDR3 nucleotide sequence: TGTGCCAGCTCCCTATCTAACAGGGCTAACACTGAAGCTTTCTTT. This encodes CASSLSNRANTEAFF.

This chain uses TRBV9 with TRBJ2-2; 7 bases agree with TRBD1. CDR3 length: 15 amino acids. The J segment lost 5 bases and the V segment lost 4 bases, leaving 8 bases of the junction unmatched. Germline CDR1 SGDLS, CDR2 YYNGEE. CDR3 sequence reads: CASSSQGVTTGELFF. The CDR3 DNA reads TGTGCCAGCAGCTCGCAGGGGGTTACGACCGGGGAGCTGTTTTTT.

The genes are TRBV21-1 and TRBJ1-5; the table gives TRBD1 as D, unverified against the DNA. TRBV21-1 is a documented pseudogene. This CDR3 has 16 amino acids. The CDR3 here is CASSKSQGARNQPQHF. The CDR3 DNA follows: TGTGCCAGCAGCAAATCACAGGGGGCGCGCAATCAGCCCCAGCATTTT.

The chain couples TRBV15 to TRBJ2-3; 10 nucleotides match TRBD1. The germline CDR1 and CDR2 sequences are LNHNV and YYDKDF (reference sequence). CDR3 length: 15 residues. V gave up 6 bases and J gave up 3 bases; unmatched junction bases: 6. The CDR3 nucleotides are TGTGCCACCAGTGGGGGACAGGGGAAGACAGATACGCAGTATTTT. Encoded protein: CATSGGQGKTDTQYF.